The 20 T cell receptor beta chains below all came from one sample that was sequenced in a study of post-analysis software for immune sequencing data. Study-level results: Relative to controls, patients had five TRBV segments at higher frequency, with TRBV5-6, TRBV5-1 and TRBV20-1 among these.

TCR beta cDNA libraries had unique molecular identifiers. MiXCR, applied by TCRdb to the PCR reads, yields one record per CDR3 protein. The repertoire includes some 700,000 distinct CDR3 sequences, 59% of them detected once, and around 11% sits in the top ten. These receptors have no identified antigens. Sequences were obtained from blood. The source of these receptors is a girl aged 2 to 10 with multiple sclerosis.

The chain joins TRBV29-1 to TRBJ2-5; 7 positions agree with TRBD1. V lost 5 bases, J lost 5 bases, and 5 bases stayed unmatched. Germline CDR1 is SQVTM and CDR2 is ANQGSEA. The CDR3 runs to 12 residues. The CDR3 DNA reads TGCAGCGTTACGAAGGGGGCCGAGACCCAGTACTTC. Translation: CSVTKGAETQYF.

This chain joins TRBV20-1 and TRBJ1-4; D is unresolved. CDR3 length: 13 residues. Trimming cost V 3 bases and J 9 bases, with 14 bases left between them. In germline, CDR1 is DFQATT, CDR2 SNEGSKA (reference sequence). CDR3 sequence reads: CSASQDGIQKLFF. The DNA of the CDR3 is TGCAGTGCTAGTCAGGACGGGATCCAAAAACTGTTTTTT.

CDR3 coding DNA: TGCAGTGCTAAGCGGCCGAACAATGAGCAGTTCTTC. Translated, it gives CSAKRPNNEQFF. The rearrangement links TRBV20-1 to TRBJ2-1, with a possible D match to TRBD2 (5 bases). From germline, CDR1 is DFQATT and CDR2 SNEGSKA (reference sequence). V lost 4 bases, J lost 5 bases, and 9 bases lay in between. CDR3 length equals 12 residues.

The V call is TRBV27, the J call TRBJ2-2; D not resolved. The CDR3 is 14 amino acids. The V and J ends lost 8 bases and 7 bases respectively, with 17 bases between them. The germline V gene encodes CDR1 MNHEY and CDR2 SMNVEV (reference sequence). The CDR3 is CASGLSMIIGELFF. Written as DNA, the CDR3 is TGTGCCAGCGGTCTATCGATGATTATCGGGGAGCTGTTTTTT.

This clonotype was recorded only once. The V call is TRBV6-5, the J call TRBJ2-3; D is possibly TRBD2 (7 bases). The germline V gene encodes CDR1 MNHEY and CDR2 SVGAGI. Trimming left V 0 bases short and J 8 bases short, with 9 bases between. The CDR3 consists of 13 residues. CDR3: CASSYSRGGTQYF. CDR3 nucleotide sequence: TGTGCCAGCAGTTACTCTAGGGGGGGTACGCAGTATTTT.

V is TRBV7-3 and J is TRBJ2-1, with no clear D. From germline, CDR1 is SGHTA and CDR2 FQGTGA. The CDR3 covers 15 residues. Trimming stripped 4 bases from V and 11 bases from J, with 21 bases between. The CDR3 reads CASSSAVGLFDKQFF. The CDR3 DNA sequence: TGTGCCAGCAGCTCCGCGGTGGGCCTATTCGATAAGCAGTTCTTC.

This chain connects TRBV20-1 to TRBJ2-1; 10 bases line up with TRBD1. The CDR3 is 18 amino acids. In germline, CDR1 is DFQATT, CDR2 SNEGSKA (reference sequence). Trimming at V came to 5 bases and at J to 5 bases, leaving 18 bases not matched to a gene. The CDR3, as DNA: TGCAGTGCTTCGCAAACTTCCCGGGACAGGGGTTGGGACAATGAGCAGTTCTTC. Translated: CSASQTSRDRGWDNEQFF.

The rearrangement uses TRBV29-1 and TRBJ2-7, with a possible D match to TRBD1 (5 bases). TRBJ2-5 matches the DNA end more closely, so the J call is doubtful. Germline V gene lookup returns CDR1 SQVTM and CDR2 ANQGSEA. The CDR3 loop spans 13 amino acids. CDR3 in amino acids: CSVVAGWRETQYF. The CDR3 region has the DNA TGCAGCGTTGTGGCAGGGTGGCGAGAGACCCAGTACTTC.

V gene TRBV6-4 combines with J gene TRBJ2-3; maybe TRBD2 (5 bases). There are 15 residues in the CDR3. V shed 9 bases and J shed 5 bases, with 21 bases lying between them. The germline V gene encodes CDR1 MRHNA and CDR2 SNTAGT. This CDR3 is CASRRSSGLLDTQYF. The CDR3 DNA reads TGTGCCAGTAGAAGGTCGAGCGGCCTTTTAGATACGCAGTATTTT.

This clonotype was counted only a few times. The chain couples TRBV20-1 to TRBJ2-1; 7 nucleotides match TRBD2. The V gene end was trimmed by 6 bases and the J gene end by 5 bases; junction bases not matched to a gene: 10. Germline CDR1 is DFQATT and CDR2 is SNEGSKA (reference sequence). The CDR3 covers 14 residues. CDR3 region: CSALGEGSNNEQFF. The CDR3 bases are TGCAGTGCCCTCGGGGAGGGATCTAACAATGAGCAGTTCTTC.

The V call is TRBV20-1, the J call TRBJ2-7, with D maybe TRBD2 (6 bases). Trimming took 3 bases from V and 2 from J, leaving 14 bases between them. The length of the CDR3 is 14 residues. Germline-derived CDR1 and CDR2 are DFQATT and SNEGSKA (reference sequence). Here the CDR3 DNA reads TGCAGTGCTAGCACCGGGACTTATGCCTACGAGCAGTACTTC. This encodes CSASTGTYAYEQYF.

The V and J genes are TRBV9 and TRBJ2-1; no clear D gene. CDR1 is SGDLS, CDR2 YYNGEE, per germline. V lost 6 bases and J lost 6, with 16 bases in between. CDR3 length: 14 amino acids. This CDR3 is CASINIRFVNEQFF. For the CDR3, the DNA is TGTGCCAGCATCAACATTAGGTTCGTCAATGAGCAGTTCTTC. Full variable domain (outside the CDR3, taken from reference TRBV9 and TRBJ2-1): DSGVTQTPKHLITATGQRVTLRCSPRSGDLSVYWYQQSLDQGLQFLIQYYNGEERAKGNILERFSAQQFPDLHSELNLSSLELGDSALYFCASINIRFVNEQFFGPGTRLTVL.

The chain links TRBV24-1 to TRBJ2-2; D not resolved. Germline values: CDR1 KGHDR, CDR2 SFDVKD. The CDR3 totals 14 residues. V lost 4 bases to trimming and J lost 0 bases, with 5 bases between them. The DNA for the CDR3 is TGTGCCACCAGTGACCGATCGAACACCGGGGAGCTGTTTTTT. Protein product: CATSDRSNTGELFF.

The chain recombines TRBV10-3 with TRBJ2-7; D is ambiguous. The germline gives CDR1 ENHRY, CDR2 SYGVKD. The CDR3 contains 11 residues. Trimming left V 11 bases short and J 5 bases short, with 13 bases between. CDR3: CAVGRLNEQYF. As DNA, the CDR3 is TGTGCCGTAGGCCGATTGAACGAGCAGTACTTC.

The genes are TRBV6-2 or TRBV6-3 and TRBJ1-1; D is ambiguous. The CDR3 totals 11 residues. From germline, CDR1 is MNHEY and CDR2 SVGEGT. V shed 7 bases and J shed 8 bases, with 11 bases lying between them. The CDR3 here is CASTPAREAFF. In nucleotides, the CDR3 is TGTGCCAGCACCCCAGCACGGGAAGCTTTCTTT.

This clonotype was picked up one time. The chain links TRBV20-1 to TRBJ2-7, with 10 bases aligning to TRBD2. Germline V lookup: CDR1 DFQATT, CDR2 SNEGSKA (reference sequence). Germline trimming cut 1 base from V and 4 bases from J; bases unmatched to any gene: 7. The CDR3 sequence is 15 residues long. CDR3 DNA: TGCAGTGCTAGAGTACCGGGACTAGCGCTATACGAGCAGTACTTC. Amino acid sequence: CSARVPGLALYEQYF.

The rearrangement joins TRBV5-5 to TRBJ2-3; D unclear. CDR3 size: 12 residues. V was clipped by 2 bases and J by 5 bases, with 6 bases between them. Per germline, CDR1 SGHKS and CDR2 YYEKEE (reference sequence). CDR3 nucleotide sequence: TGTGCCAGCAGCTTATTGTTAGATACGCAGTATTTT. It encodes CASSLLLDTQYF.

This chain connects TRBV18 to TRBJ1-2; D gene uncertain. CDR3 size: 16 residues. CDR1 and CDR2 (germline): KGHSH, LQKENI. Trimming stripped 5 bases from V and 4 bases from J, with 20 bases between. The DNA of the CDR3 is TGTGCCAGCTCATCAACGGATATTGCTCAGAGCTATGGCTACACCTTC. Protein: CASSSTDIAQSYGYTF.

This chain uses TRBV6-1 with TRBJ2-3, with D perhaps matching TRBD1 (5 bases). This CDR3 is built from 14 residues. The germline gives CDR1 MNHNS, CDR2 SASEGT. Trimming left V 2 bases short and J 2 bases short, with 8 bases between. Here the CDR3 DNA reads TGTGCCAGCAGTGAAAGGGGAATCACAGATACGCAGTATTTT. It encodes CASSERGITDTQYF.

This chain connects TRBV7-9 to TRBJ2-1, with 10 bases identical to TRBD1. The closer fit of TRBJ2-7 to the DNA end suggests the J call may be wrong. The CDR3 consists of 15 residues. The germline V gene encodes CDR1 SEHNR and CDR2 FQNEAQ (reference sequence). The CDR3 DNA reads TGTGCCAGCAGCTTGGGGACAGGGGTCCTCTACGAGCAGTACTTC. Amino acid sequence: CASSLGTGVLYEQYF.